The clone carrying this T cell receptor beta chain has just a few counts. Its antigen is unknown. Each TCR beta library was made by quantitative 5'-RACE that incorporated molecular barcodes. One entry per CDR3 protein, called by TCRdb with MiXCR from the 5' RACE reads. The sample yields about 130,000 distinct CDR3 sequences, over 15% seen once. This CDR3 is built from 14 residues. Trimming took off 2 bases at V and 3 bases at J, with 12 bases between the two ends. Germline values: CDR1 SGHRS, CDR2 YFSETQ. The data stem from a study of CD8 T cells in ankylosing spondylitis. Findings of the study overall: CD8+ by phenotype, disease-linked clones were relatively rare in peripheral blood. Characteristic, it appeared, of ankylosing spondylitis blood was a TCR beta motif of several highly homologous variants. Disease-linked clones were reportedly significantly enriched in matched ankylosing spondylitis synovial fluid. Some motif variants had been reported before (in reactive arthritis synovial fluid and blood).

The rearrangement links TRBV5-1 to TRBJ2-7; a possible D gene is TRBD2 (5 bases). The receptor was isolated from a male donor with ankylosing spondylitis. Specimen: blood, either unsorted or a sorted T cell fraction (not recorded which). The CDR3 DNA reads TGCGCCAGCAGCTTATCTAGCCTCTTCTACGAGCAGTACTTC. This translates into CASSLSSLFYEQYF.